Following are 17 T cell receptor beta chains from one sample sequenced in a study of T cells in pancreatic ductal adenocarcinoma. No neoadjuvant therapy was given to the selected pancreatic ductal adenocarcinoma patients before their surgery. This table comes from immunoSEQ multiplex PCR, and its TCRdb copy is limited to in-frame clones, with some not included. Of 25,000 to 35,000 clones listed, around nine tenths are singletons. Material for sequencing was PBMCs. The receptors stem from a human donor with pancreatic ductal adenocarcinoma.

The chain uses TRBV5-4 and TRBJ1-2, with TRBD1 matching 7 bases. V lost 2 bases and J lost 4; bases outside the gene matches: 2. The V gene's germline CDR1 is SGHNT and CDR2 YYREEE (reference sequence). The CDR3 length is 13 residues. The CDR3 spells CASSLPGGYGYTF. The CDR3 DNA follows: TGTGCCAGCAGCTTACCAGGGGGCTATGGCTACACCTTC.

The chain uses TRBV7-2 and TRBJ2-4; D uncertain. Germline CDR1 reads SGHTA; CDR2 reads FQGNSA. The V gene lost 1 base and the J gene lost 0 bases, with 4 bases spanning the gap. This CDR3 spans 14 amino acids. CDR3 nucleotides: TGTGCCAGCAGCTTAGACATAGCCAAAAACATTCAGTACTTC. This translates into CASSLDIAKNIQYF.

The J gene is TRBJ1-2, the V gene TRBV6-1, with no clear D. Germline V gene lookup returns CDR1 MNHNS and CDR2 SASEGT. Trimming removed 4 bases from V and 1 base from J, with 19 bases in between. This CDR3 spans 17 amino acids. Here the CDR3 reads CASSVSFRARFNYGYTF. CDR3 DNA: TGTGCCAGCAGTGTAAGTTTCAGAGCGCGGTTTAACTATGGCTACACCTTC.

The chain couples TRBV5-6 to TRBJ2-7; D remains unclear. Germline V CDR1 and CDR2: SGHDT, YYEEEE. This CDR3 has 15 amino acids. The V end was cut by 4 bases, the J end by 2 bases, with 16 bases between. The chain's CDR3 is CASSLIRDNPYEQYF. The CDR3 nucleotides are TGTGCCAGCAGCCTCATACGAGACAATCCCTACGAGCAGTACTTC.

The rearrangement uses TRBV5-1 and TRBJ2-1; 8 nucleotides align to TRBD1. Germline lookup yields CDR1 SGHRS and CDR2 YFSETQ. The CDR3 is 16 residues long. V lost 4 bases and J lost 4; bases outside the gene matches: 10. This chain's CDR3 is CASSQGVQGAYNEQFF. CDR3 bases: TGCGCCAGCAGCCAGGGGGTCCAGGGGGCATACAATGAGCAGTTCTTC. The full variable domain, its missing parts supplied by reference TRBV5-1 and TRBJ2-1, is KAGVTQTPRYLIKTRGQQVTLSCSPISGHRSVSWYQQTPGQGLQFLFEYFSETQRNKGNFPGRFSGRQFSNSRSEMNVSTLELGDSALYLCASSQGVQGAYNEQFFGPGTRLTVL.

The chain couples TRBV7-6 to TRBJ2-1; 9 nucleotides match TRBD2. This CDR3 is built from 13 residues. The junction had 0 bases not matched to a gene; V was cut back by 6 bases and J by 3 bases. CDR1 and CDR2 from the germline V gene are SGHVS and FNYEAQ. The CDR3 loop reads CASSSGSYNEQFF. CDR3 in DNA: TGTGCCAGCAGTAGCGGGAGCTACAATGAGCAGTTCTTC.

The chain carries TRBV18 and TRBJ2-1, with 8 bases matching TRBD1. J gave up 15 bases and V 0 bases, and 19 bases lay outside the gene matches. Germline lookup yields CDR1 KGHSH and CDR2 LQKENI. There are 17 residues in the CDR3. CDR3 sequence: CASSPPGSDRGPTLAFF. The CDR3 DNA sequence: TGTGCCAGCTCACCACCGGGATCCGACAGGGGCCCTACATTGGCGTTCTTC.

This clone was detected only once. J is TRBJ1-3 and V is TRBV9; 10 bases align to TRBD1. Germline V gene lookup returns CDR1 SGDLS and CDR2 YYNGEE. V lost 3 bases, J lost 4 bases, and 4 bases stayed unmatched. This CDR3 is 15 amino acids long. CDR3: CASSDGTGAGNTIYF. For the CDR3, the DNA is TGTGCCAGCAGCGACGGGACAGGGGCAGGAAACACCATATATTTT.

This chain connects TRBV29-1 to TRBJ1-2, with unresolved D. Germline loops: CDR1 SQVTM, CDR2 ANQGSEA. V lost 0 bases and J 8 bases, leaving 13 bases between the germline ends. CDR3 length equals 13 residues. For the CDR3, the DNA is TGCAGCGTTGAAGATCTAGGACGAGGAGGCTACACCTTC. Residues: CSVEDLGRGGYTF.

The chain combines TRBV29-1 with TRBJ2-1; 9 bases are shared with TRBD2. J gave up 4 bases and V 4 bases, and 17 bases lay outside the gene matches. Germline V gives CDR1 SQVTM, CDR2 ANQGSEA. The CDR3 totals 18 residues. The CDR3 bases are TGCAGCGTTGGGGGTCCTAGCGGGAAAGGGGGCCGGTACAATGAGCAGTTCTTC. Amino acids: CSVGGPSGKGGRYNEQFF.

The rearrangement uses TRBV5-1 and TRBJ2-7, with D perhaps TRBD1 (6 bases). Trimming removed 4 bases at V and 5 bases at J, with 13 bases between. The CDR3 spans 13 residues. Germline V gene data show CDR1 as SGHRS and CDR2 as YFSETQ. CDR3 residues: CASSRRTADEQYF. The CDR3 nucleotides are TGCGCCAGCAGCAGACGGACAGCAGACGAGCAGTACTTC.

V and J are TRBV4-1 and TRBJ2-7, with D perhaps matching TRBD1 or TRBD2 (6 bases each). The V end was cut by 0 bases, the J end by 0 bases, with 12 bases between. The CDR3 covers 16 residues. Germline CDR1 reads MGHRA; CDR2 reads YSYEKL. This CDR3 reads CASSQDRGPISYEQYF. CDR3 nucleotide sequence: TGCGCCAGCAGCCAAGATCGGGGGCCTATCTCCTACGAGCAGTACTTC.

This sequence joins TRBV5-1 and TRBJ2-3, with D hard to call. The CDR3 loop spans 15 amino acids. Germline CDR1 and CDR2: SGHRS and YFSETQ. Trimming removed 0 bases from V and 3 bases from J, with 11 bases in between. The DNA of the CDR3 is TGCGCCAGCAGCTTGGTTGGAGTTAGAACAGATACGCAGTATTTT. It specifies CASSLVGVRTDTQYF.

The table lists this clone with a few counts. The chain has TRBV19 and TRBJ2-3; D call uncertain. The CDR3 runs 12 residues. Per germline, CDR1 LNHDA and CDR2 SQIVND (reference sequence). The V end was cut by 6 bases, the J end by 0 bases, with 4 bases between. The CDR3 region is CASRQSTDTQYF. The CDR3 DNA reads as TGTGCCAGTAGACAGAGCACAGATACGCAGTATTTT.

The chain carries TRBV10-3 and TRBJ1-1, with unresolved D. Germline lookup yields CDR1 ENHRY and CDR2 SYGVKD. CDR3 length equals 18 residues. V lost 0 bases and J 2 bases, leaving 19 bases between the germline ends. The chain's CDR3 is CAISESLGIGGRNTEAFF. The DNA for the CDR3 is TGTGCCATCAGTGAGTCTTTAGGGATAGGTGGAAGAAACACTGAAGCTTTCTTT.

The V gene is TRBV18, the J gene TRBJ2-1; 11 bases agree with TRBD2. In germline, CDR1 is KGHSH, CDR2 LQKENI. Trimming at V came to 2 bases and at J to 9 bases, leaving 6 bases not matched to a gene. This CDR3 spans 15 amino acids. CDR3 protein: CASSPNSGRAGEQFF. The DNA of the CDR3 is TGTGCCAGCTCACCAAATAGCGGGAGGGCCGGTGAGCAGTTCTTC. The full variable domain, in which reference TRBV18 and TRBJ2-1 provide the parts outside the CDR3, is NAGVMQNPRHLVRRRGQEARLRCSPMKGHSHVYWYRQLPEEGLKFMVYLQKENIIDESGMPKERFSAEFPKEGPSILRIQQVVRGDSAAYFCASSPNSGRAGEQFFGPGTRLTVL.

The rearrangement uses TRBV7-9 and TRBJ1-6; D possibly corresponds to TRBD1 (5 bases). The CDR3 has 15 amino acids. Trimming removed 5 bases at V and 6 bases at J, with 14 bases between. The germline V gene encodes CDR1 SEHNR and CDR2 FQNEAQ (reference sequence). This chain's CDR3 is CASSPGIVGNSPLHF. In DNA form, the CDR3 reads TGTGCCAGCAGCCCAGGGATTGTCGGTAATTCACCCCTCCACTTT.